This T cell receptor (beta chain) was documented in a study of T-cell reconstitution after alpha-beta-depleted transplantation in children. Whole-study results and caveats: When one year had passed after transplant, most T-cell counts and diversity came from newly produced T cells. In some patients, recipient T cells and intrathymic progenitors surviving conditioning explained high day-60 diversity.

The CDR3 has 14 amino acids. Deletions cut 8 bases from V and 3 bases from J, with 14 bases between. This sample's TCRbeta library carried unique molecular identifier barcodes. TCRdb fed the PCR reads into MiXCR, producing one record per CDR3 protein. Of around 18,000 distinct CDR3 sequences in the sample, approximately 5.1% are singletons; the top ten hold 6.9%. This clonotype was detected only a few times. Its antigen is not known. This rearrangement joins TRBV5-3 to TRBJ1-4; D not resolved. TRBV5-3 is marked as an open reading frame, function uncertain. The material sequenced was PBMCs, taken before TCRalphabeta/CD19-depleted stem cell transplant. The receptor comes from a boy younger than 18 with acute lymphoblastic leukemia, due to receive a stem cell transplant. The CDR3 sequence: CARGLVWSNEKLFF. The CDR3 bases are TGTGCCAGGGGCTTGGTCTGGTCTAATGAAAAACTGTTTTTT.